Listed below are T cell receptor beta chains from one sample, sequenced in a study of blood T cell repertoires in COVID-19. TCRdb keeps only in-frame clones here, not all; method: immunoSEQ multiplex PCR. The sample lists fewer than 450,000 clones; around 88% were seen once. Sample: peripheral blood. These receptors were taken from a woman between 50 and 59 years old with COVID-19, enrolled during active disease. CDR3s include the opening cysteine and the closing phenylalanine or tryptophan. Fields, in order: D gene, clone size, J gene, V gene, CDR3 DNA, CDR3 protein. A D gene is named only where the DNA matches it firmly. Part of the rows lack a size; the others show once, few, many or a class for expanded clones.

d_gene: TRBD1; abundance: NA; j_gene: TRBJ2-7; v_gene: TRBV10-1; CDR3nt: TGCGCCAGCAGTGAGGGGACAGGGGTCTACGAGCAGTACTTC; CDR3aa: CASSEGTGVYEQYF
d_gene: TRBD1; abundance: NA; j_gene: TRBJ1-1; v_gene: TRBV12-3/TRBV12-4; CDR3nt: TGTGCCAGCATCTCAACAGGGGCCCCTGAAGCTTTCTTT; CDR3aa: CASISTGAPEAFF
d_gene: TRBD2; abundance: NA; j_gene: TRBJ2-3; v_gene: TRBV11-2; CDR3nt: TGTGCCAGCAGCTTAACCGGACTAGCGGGGGGGCCGGAAGATACGCAGTATTTT; CDR3aa: CASSLTGLAGGPEDTQYF
d_gene: NA; abundance: NA; j_gene: TRBJ2-1; v_gene: TRBV7-9; CDR3nt: TGTGCCAGCAGGGGTGACAGCTATGAGCAGTTCTTC; CDR3aa: CASRGDSYEQFF
d_gene: NA; abundance: NA; j_gene: TRBJ2-5; v_gene: TRBV7-2; CDR3nt: TGTGCCAGCAGCCCGCGAGGGATATCCCCCTTATCCCAGTACTTC; CDR3aa: CASSPRGISPLSQYF
d_gene: TRBD1; abundance: once; j_gene: TRBJ1-5; v_gene: TRBV7-8; CDR3nt: TGTGCCAGCAGCTTCTCGGACAGGGGGGAGCCCCAGCATTTT; CDR3aa: CASSFSDRGEPQHF
d_gene: NA; abundance: NA; j_gene: TRBJ2-7; v_gene: TRBV7-9; CDR3nt: TGTGCCAGCAGCTTACGACAGGACACGTACGAGCAGTACTTC; CDR3aa: CASSLRQDTYEQYF
d_gene: TRBD1; abundance: NA; j_gene: TRBJ2-1; v_gene: TRBV19; CDR3nt: TGTGCCAGTAGCCCCGGGACAGACAATGAGCAGTTCTTC; CDR3aa: CASSPGTDNEQFF
d_gene: TRBD2; abundance: NA; j_gene: TRBJ2-7; v_gene: TRBV7-2; CDR3nt: TGTGCCAGCAGCTTTAGCGGGGGGCCGCGCGAGCAGTACTTC; CDR3aa: CASSFSGGPREQYF
d_gene: NA; abundance: NA; j_gene: TRBJ1-1; v_gene: TRBV7-9; CDR3nt: TGTGCCAGCAGCTCCTTACACGGGACTGAAGCTTTCTTT; CDR3aa: CASSSLHGTEAFF
d_gene: NA; abundance: NA; j_gene: TRBJ1-6; v_gene: TRBV14; CDR3nt: TGTGCCAGCAGCCAAGATCAGGGTTGGAGTTCACCCCTCCACTTT; CDR3aa: CASSQDQGWSSPLHF
d_gene: TRBD2; abundance: NA; j_gene: TRBJ2-1; v_gene: TRBV5-1; CDR3nt: TGCGCCAGCAGCCTGCCGGGACTAGCGGTATACAATGAGCAGTTCTTC; CDR3aa: CASSLPGLAVYNEQFF
d_gene: NA; abundance: NA; j_gene: TRBJ1-2; v_gene: TRBV18; CDR3nt: TGTGCCAGCTCGCCCGAGCGGGAGCCAAACTATGGCTACACCTTC; CDR3aa: CASSPEREPNYGYTF
d_gene: TRBD1; abundance: once; j_gene: TRBJ1-2; v_gene: TRBV12-3/TRBV12-4; CDR3nt: TGTGCCAGCAGTGACAGGGGATATGGCTACACCTTC; CDR3aa: CASSDRGYGYTF
d_gene: TRBD1; abundance: NA; j_gene: TRBJ2-7; v_gene: TRBV28; CDR3nt: TGTGCCAGCAGTTTACTACAGGGGGCCCTCCCCTACGAGCAGTACTTC; CDR3aa: CASSLLQGALPYEQYF
d_gene: TRBD1; abundance: NA; j_gene: TRBJ1-4; v_gene: TRBV19; CDR3nt: TGTGCCAGTAGTATAGCCACAGGGGGTAAACTGTTTTTT; CDR3aa: CASSIATGGKLFF
d_gene: NA; abundance: NA; j_gene: TRBJ1-5; v_gene: TRBV6-5; CDR3nt: TGTGCCTCACAGGGTGGCAGGGGCCTCAATCAGCCCCAGCATTTT; CDR3aa: CASQGGRGLNQPQHF
d_gene: NA; abundance: NA; j_gene: TRBJ1-3; v_gene: TRBV5-8; CDR3nt: TGTGCCAGCAGCCGGACACTCTCTGGAAACACCATATATTTT; CDR3aa: CASSRTLSGNTIYF
d_gene: TRBD1; abundance: NA; j_gene: TRBJ1-1; v_gene: TRBV6-5; CDR3nt: TGTGCCAGCAGTTACGAAGGGACAGATCCTGAAGCTTTCTTT; CDR3aa: CASSYEGTDPEAFF
d_gene: TRBD1; abundance: NA; j_gene: TRBJ1-5; v_gene: TRBV19; CDR3nt: TGTGCCAGTAGTATAGTAGCCCGGGGCAGGGGGCAGCCCCAGCATTTT; CDR3aa: CASSIVARGRGQPQHF
d_gene: NA; abundance: NA; j_gene: TRBJ1-1; v_gene: TRBV9; CDR3nt: TGTGCCAGCAGCGCCCACATGGACACTGAAGCTTTCTTT; CDR3aa: CASSAHMDTEAFF
d_gene: NA; abundance: NA; j_gene: TRBJ2-2; v_gene: TRBV9; CDR3nt: TGTGCCAGCAGCCCGGACCCCAGGGTGATCGGGGAGCTGTTTTTT; CDR3aa: CASSPDPRVIGELFF